This T cell receptor beta chain emerged from a study of CXCR3-negative and CXCR3-positive naive CD8 T cells (dated by TCRdb to the late 2010s). Some background on the complete study: In total, 130 million to 150 million TRB reads were obtained, which works out to roughly 1.5 +/- 0.3 million reads per library. Diversity and physicochemical repertoire analyses were performed on 11 donors pooled from two independent experiments. TRBV-TRBJ cluster analysis included naive subsets from about five donors and memory cells from 3 donors. The study at large found these results: TRB CDR3s from CXCR3-positive naive cells showed higher hydrophobicity (lower Kidera factor 4), lower energy, and higher strength and volume indices than CXCR3-negative naive cells. Surface CD5, linked to self-reactivity in mice, was comparable between naive subsets; TCR interaction strength was therefore also inferred from TRB CDR3 physicochemical properties. Repertoire diversity was comparably high in both naive subsets but much lower in memory CD8+ T cells. CXCR3 expression partially decreased after cryopreservation, so most assays used freshly isolated PBMCs. TRBV-TRBJ usage was similar between naive CXCR3-negative and CXCR3-positive cells from the same donor, while memory cells showed distinct patterns.

About this clonotype itself: The specificity of this receptor is unknown.

These reads were obtained on a NextSeq 550. The Human TCR Profiling Kit (MiLaboratory) was used to make UMI-labeled 5' RACE TRB cDNA libraries. cDNA synthesis used the entire amount of extracted RNA, and PCR amplification then used the entire amount of cDNA produced. Libraries were prepared in parallel with an identical number of PCR cycles. On the authors' methods: With a requirement of at least two reads per UMI, MIGEC and MiXCR extracted about 49,000 +/- 11,000 unique UMI-labeled TRB cDNA molecules per library. On average, 40,000 +/- 10,000 functional in-frame TRB CDR3 nucleotide clonotypes lacking stop codons were found per library. After each sample was downsampled to 5000 UMI-labeled TRB molecules, VDJtools was used to calculate diversity metrics such as normalized Shannon-Wiener and Chao1. For the central five CDR3 residues, VDJtools calculated physicochemical properties weighted by clonotype size, namely interaction energy, strength, volume and Kidera factor 4. TCRdb reprocessed the reads and assigns one entry to each CDR3 protein sequence, leaving out DNA. TCRdb's processing, not the authors' own work, is the source of the V and J calls. The table kept for this sample lists 84,000 or so distinct CDR3 sequences. The ten largest account for around 0.58% of the sample.

The germline V gene sets CDR1 to SQVTM and CDR2 to ANQGSEA. CDR3 length: 15 amino acids, cysteine to phenylalanine. DNA for this receptor is not on file. For each CD8+ T cell subset, flow sorting was done in triplicate, and 310,000 or so cells per subset went directly into RLT lysis buffer. To keep memory contaminants out, a stringent definition of naive CD8+ T cells was applied: CD45RO-CCR7+CD27+CD95-. Standard density gradient centrifugation was used to isolate peripheral blood mononuclear cells from buffy coats. Naive CXCR3-negative and CXCR3-positive CD8+ T cells were flow-sorted on a FACSAria III. An RNeasy Mini Kit was used to extract total RNA from the sorted cells.

The sequenced sample consisted of naive CXCR3+ CD8+ T cells from blood. The cell subset or site tag for this specimen amounts to: CD45RO-CCR7+CD27+CD95- naive CD8+ T cells expressing CXCR3 (TNR3+). The receptor chain draws on TRBV29-1 and TRBJ2-7. The clonotype comes from a human donor in good health. Some clones in this sample may be carry-over from other donors' samples. This receptor has the CDR3 CSVELATQGSYEQYF.